This T cell receptor (beta chain) stems from a study of blood T cell repertoires in COVID-19. About the research overall: Sites across the United States, Italy and Spain contributed samples from acute and convalescent COVID-19. PBMCs, B-cell-depleted T cells, or T cells were the source of the cDNA or gDNA that made up the material.

Patients at the Seattle site were enrolled during active infection and followed longitudinally. CDR1 SGHNT and CDR2 YYREEE come from the germline V gene (reference sequence). This CDR3 is 17 amino acids long. Trimming removed 0 bases from V and 9 bases from J; junction bases left unmatched: 13. The protocol was immunoSEQ multiplex PCR, while the TCRdb copy is restricted to in-frame clones and leaves out a portion. Found here are almost 250,000 clones, more than 70% of them singletons; the top ten hold 5.5% to 6%. The sample comprised peripheral blood. The chain recombines TRBV5-4 with TRBJ2-2; the match to TRBD1 covers 8 bases. The receptor's source is a woman aged 80 or over with COVID-19, enrolled during active disease. The CDR3 here is CASSLGNRDRWSRELFF. CDR3 sequence (DNA): TGTGCCAGCAGCTTGGGTAACCGGGACAGGTGGTCCCGGGAGCTGTTTTTT.